This TCR beta chain originates from a study of PD-L1 blockade in urothelial cancer (dated by TCRdb to the late 2010s). In the study overall: All patients started therapy in the mid-2010s and received atezolizumab 1,200 mg intravenously every 3 weeks. About 85% of the 29 patients were males with bladder-origin urothelial cancer, and about 65% of the 29 reported a prior smoking history. Patients had an ECOG performance status of 0 or 1 and had received between 0 and 3 prior chemotherapy regimens. Blood samples were analyzed 3 weeks after the start of treatment (second dose) and 6 weeks after the start of treatment. Blood samples gave a median of roughly 150,000 T cells and tens of thousands of unique TCRs, with a median clonality of approximately 0.08. The study, an exploratory multi-omic analysis, examined somatic, immune and clinical correlates of response to PD-L1 blockade with atezolizumab in urothelial cancer. TCR sequencing covered pretreatment tumor samples and matched, serially collected peripheral blood taken before and after atezolizumab treatment. Durable clinical benefit was defined as progression-free survival longer than 6 months, and TCR features were also tested against progression-free and overall survival. In the same patients, pretreatment tumors underwent whole exome sequencing and RNA sequencing in addition to TCR sequencing. Some ten patients reached durable clinical benefit, while some 20 patients did not. Pretreatment blood TCR-seq was available for twenty-nine patients, at least one posttreatment blood collection was obtained for about 25 patients, and tumor TCR-seq was available for about 25 patients. Study-level results and caveats: Because of the small sample size (n ≈ 31) and the many exploratory analyses performed, the results are intended to be regarded as hypothesis-generating. At 3 weeks after the start of treatment, tumor-associated TCR clones in peripheral blood had expanded more in patients with durable benefit (n ≈ 20, p = 0.022). Improved progression-free and overall survival was associated with having pretreatment peripheral blood TCR clonality below the median.

In the case of this clone: Its antigen specificity is not known. Per-nucleotide qualities are absent, and no much larger clonotype sits a single base away.

Synthetic TCR analog templates were spiked into each PCR so that absolute template abundance could be estimated from read counts. The immunoSEQ assay used bias-controlled V and J gene primers to amplify TCRbeta CDR3 regions from genomic DNA. Sequencing of rearranged TCRbeta segments was done at approximately 20X coverage. Processing in the source paper ran as follows. Sequencing errors were corrected by clustering, and CDR3s were annotated against IMGT so that V, D and J genes could be assigned. Downstream analyses used only productive TCRbeta rearrangements, leaving out any out-of-frame or stop-codon sequences. Clonality was computed as one minus Shannon entropy normalized by the log of the number of unique productive sequences. Fisher's exact test with Benjamini-Hochberg correction, at a threshold of adjusted p below 0.01, was used to find clones that differed between time points or between blood and tumor. TCRdb obtained this table from immuneACCESS and retained in-frame rearrangements with V and J assigned. These tables miss some clones; where compared with another copy, unresolved V genes account for less than half of the shortfall, and the remainder is unexplained. For V, J and clone size, that table is used; D and trimming come from the DNA. Counted in this sample were tens of thousands of clones; 80% to 90% of them appeared once. The top ten hold 8% of the sample.

CDR1 and CDR2 are read off the germline V gene (reference sequence) as LNHDA and SQIVND. The CDR3 measures 13 amino acids from cysteine to phenylalanine. Solely the CDR3 DNA is kept, with 39 bases framed from the first base. Trimming takes 5 bases from V and 12 bases from J, and the germline ends sit 19 bases apart. The label giving this sample's time point can be read as: peripheral blood 6 weeks after treatment start. A cohort of around 29 patients with locally advanced or metastatic urothelial carcinoma, treated at Memorial Sloan Kettering on a trial protocol, was included. Peripheral blood mononuclear cells were collected pretreatment and during treatment, with between 1 and 8 total time points per patient. The Qiagen DNeasy Blood extraction kit was used to purify genomic DNA from total PBMCs and tumor samples. Collected pretreatment and during treatment, PBMCs were isolated and stored as previously described.

Sequencing was performed on PBMCs, taken around atezolizumab (anti-PD-L1) treatment. The TCR originated in a man older than 75 with urothelial cancer. The rearranged segments are TRBV19 and TRBJ2-5; TRBD1 might be the D gene, on 6 matching bases. The nucleotide sequence is given as TGTGCCAGTAGTCCCTCCCCTCCACAGGGCAAGTACTTC. This gives the protein CASSPSPPQGKYF. Where the CDR3 stops, the reference TRBV19 and TRBJ2-5 genes take over; the full variable domain is DGGITQSPKYLFRKEGQNVTLSCEQNLNHDAMYWYRQDPGQGLRLIYYSQIVNDFQKGDIAEGYSVSREKKESFPLTVTSAQKNPTAFYLCASSPSPPQGKYFGPGTRLLVL.